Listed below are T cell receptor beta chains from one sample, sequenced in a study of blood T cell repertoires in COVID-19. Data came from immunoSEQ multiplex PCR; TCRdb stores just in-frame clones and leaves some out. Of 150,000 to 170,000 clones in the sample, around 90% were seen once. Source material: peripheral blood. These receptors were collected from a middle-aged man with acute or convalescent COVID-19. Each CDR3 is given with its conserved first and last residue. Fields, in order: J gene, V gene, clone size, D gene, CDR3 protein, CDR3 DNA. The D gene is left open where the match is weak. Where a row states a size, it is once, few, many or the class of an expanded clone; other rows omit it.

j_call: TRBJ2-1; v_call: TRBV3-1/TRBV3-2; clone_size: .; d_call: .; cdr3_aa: CASSPFGRDNNEQFF; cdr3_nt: TGTGCCAGCAGCCCTTTCGGGAGAGACAACAATGAGCAGTTCTTC
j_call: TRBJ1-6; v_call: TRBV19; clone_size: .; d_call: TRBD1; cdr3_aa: CASSRQGGGESPLHF; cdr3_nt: TGTGCCAGTAGTAGACAGGGGGGCGGTGAGTCACCCCTCCACTTT
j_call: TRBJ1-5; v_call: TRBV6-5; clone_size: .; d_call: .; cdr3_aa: CASSGGDSNQPQHF; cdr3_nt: TGTGCCAGCAGCGGCGGAGATAGCAATCAGCCCCAGCATTTT
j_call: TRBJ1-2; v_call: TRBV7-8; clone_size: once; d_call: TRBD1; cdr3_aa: CASRQGAEGYTF; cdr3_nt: TGTGCCAGCCGACAGGGGGCGGAGGGCTACACCTTC
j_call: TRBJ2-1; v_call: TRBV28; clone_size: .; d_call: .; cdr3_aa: CASSPTGYNEQFF; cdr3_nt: TGTGCCAGCAGCCCCACGGGCTACAATGAGCAGTTCTTC
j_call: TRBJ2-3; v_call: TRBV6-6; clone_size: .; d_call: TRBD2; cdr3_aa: CASSPGLLAGVVDTQYF; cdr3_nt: TGTGCCAGCAGTCCGGGACTCCTAGCGGGAGTAGTAGATACGCAGTATTTT
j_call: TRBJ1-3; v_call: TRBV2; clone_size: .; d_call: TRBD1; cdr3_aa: CASRDRRNSGNTIYF; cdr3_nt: TGTGCCAGCAGGGACAGGCGGAACTCTGGAAACACCATATATTTT
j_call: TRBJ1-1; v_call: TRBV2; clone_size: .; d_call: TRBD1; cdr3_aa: CAGGTAMNTEAFF; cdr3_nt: TGTGCCGGAGGGACAGCCATGAACACTGAAGCTTTCTTT
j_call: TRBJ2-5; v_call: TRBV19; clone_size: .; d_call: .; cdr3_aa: CASRPTGRLGQETQYF; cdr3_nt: TGTGCCAGTAGACCAACAGGGCGCTTAGGGCAAGAGACCCAGTACTTC
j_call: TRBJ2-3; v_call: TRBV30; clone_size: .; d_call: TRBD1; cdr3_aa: CAWSQGVTDTQYF; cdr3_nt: TGTGCCTGGTCTCAGGGGGTCACAGATACGCAGTATTTT
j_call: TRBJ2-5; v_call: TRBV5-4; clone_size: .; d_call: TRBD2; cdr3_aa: CASSPPSGGAETQYF; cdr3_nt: TGTGCCAGCAGCCCCCCCAGCGGGGGGGCAGAGACCCAGTACTTC
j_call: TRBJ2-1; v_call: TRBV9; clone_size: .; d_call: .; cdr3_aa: CASSVQGLMSEQFF; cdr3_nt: TGTGCCAGCAGCGTACAGGGATTGATGAGTGAGCAGTTCTTC
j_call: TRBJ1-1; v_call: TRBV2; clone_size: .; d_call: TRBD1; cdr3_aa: CASKNRGNTEAFF; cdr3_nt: TGTGCCAGCAAAAACAGGGGGAACACTGAAGCTTTCTTT
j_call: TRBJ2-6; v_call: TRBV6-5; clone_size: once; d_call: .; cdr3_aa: CASNLAGSGANVLTF; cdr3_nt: TGTGCCAGCAACTTGGCAGGCTCTGGGGCCAACGTCCTGACTTTC
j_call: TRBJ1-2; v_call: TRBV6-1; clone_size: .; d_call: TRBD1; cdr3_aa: CASSELLTGGHYGYTF; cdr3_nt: TGTGCCAGCAGTGAATTATTGACAGGGGGTCACTATGGCTACACCTTC
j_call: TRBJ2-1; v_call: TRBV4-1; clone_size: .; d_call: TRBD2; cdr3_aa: CASSQDPASGDSSYNEQFF; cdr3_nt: TGCGCCAGCAGCCAAGATCCGGCTAGCGGGGACAGCTCCTACAATGAGCAGTTCTTC
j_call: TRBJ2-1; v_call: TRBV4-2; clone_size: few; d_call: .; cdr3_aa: CASSQASGQYNEQFF; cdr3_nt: TGTGCCAGCAGCCAAGCCAGCGGGCAGTACAATGAGCAGTTCTTC
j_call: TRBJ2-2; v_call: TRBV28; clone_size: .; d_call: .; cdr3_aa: CASSTPGQRNTGELFF; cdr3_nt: TGTGCCAGCAGTACCCCGGGACAACGGAACACCGGGGAGCTGTTTTTT
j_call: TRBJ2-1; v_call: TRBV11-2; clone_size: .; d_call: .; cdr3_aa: CASLPVSSYNEQFF; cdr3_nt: TGTGCCAGCCTTCCGGTAAGCTCCTACAATGAGCAGTTCTTC
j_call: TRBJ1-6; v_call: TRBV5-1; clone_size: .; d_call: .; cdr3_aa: CASSLGMTAGNSPLHF; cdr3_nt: TGCGCCAGCAGCCTTGGTATGACGGCGGGAAATTCACCCCTCCACTTT
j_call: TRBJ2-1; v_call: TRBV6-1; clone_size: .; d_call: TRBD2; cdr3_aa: CASSEARTSGRNEQFF; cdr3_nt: TGTGCCAGCAGTGAAGCCCGGACTAGCGGGAGAAATGAGCAGTTCTTC